This TCR beta chain emerged from a study of blood T cell repertoires in COVID-19. The overall study: Material from acute and convalescent COVID-19 was sourced from the United States, Italy and Spain. T cells, B-cell-depleted T cells, or PBMCs provided the cDNA or gDNA that served as material.

In the study's own analysis: The authors estimated nucleated cell counts from reference gene primer amplification. Assay: immunoSEQ multiplex PCR; the TCRdb copy retains only in-frame clones and omits some. The V and J calls and clone size were taken over from that table, and D and trimming were inferred from the DNA. This sample has some 150,000 clones, with roughly 74% found just once. V lost 0 bases to trimming and J lost 7 bases, with 8 bases between them. The germline gives CDR1 SGHNT, CDR2 YYREEE (reference sequence). This CDR3 region has 12 residues. Sequenced material: peripheral blood. This clonotype was obtained from a woman aged 80 or over with acute or convalescent COVID-19. This chain uses TRBV5-4 with TRBJ2-7; D is ambiguous. In nucleotides, the CDR3 is TGTGCCAGCAGCTTGGGGTGGAGTGAGCAGTACTTC. It encodes CASSLGWSEQYF.